This T cell receptor beta chain was identified in a study of beta chain features in type 1 diabetes. Study-level background: Examination spanned about 99 million sorted cells from all samples.

A few counts support this clone. Antigen specificity is unknown. All of the isolated RNA was reverse transcribed, so expressed TCRB transcripts were sequenced. The method was immunoSEQ multiplex PCR; TCRdb's version includes in-frame clones alone and lacks a portion of them. In the table there are 860,000 or so clones, about 17% of which are singletons. Study conclusions and caveats: Fewer insertions but more deletions were seen at VDJ junctions in type 1 diabetes patients. Patients' naive, central memory and regulatory TCRB repertoires appeared more alike than those of healthy donors.

Germline CDR1 SGHTA, CDR2 FQGTGA. With 5 bases clipped from V and 5 bases from J, the junction kept 8 bases outside the gene matches. The CDR3 totals 14 residues. The receptor's source is a woman aged 18-35 years in good health. The chain joins TRBV7-3 to TRBJ2-5, with 7 bases matching TRBD1. Sequenced sample: naive CD4+ T cells from blood. The CDR3 is CASSPTGVRETQYF. In nucleotides, the CDR3 is TGTGCCAGCAGCCCCACAGGGGTAAGGGAGACCCAGTACTTC.